These T cell receptor beta chains were read from a single sample in a study of CD8 T cells in ankylosing spondylitis. TCRdb re-called the 5' RACE reads through MiXCR, storing one row per CDR3 protein. The repertoire includes 800,000 to 900,000 distinct CDR3 sequences, about 11% of them detected once, and 0.51% sits in the top ten. The sequenced sample consisted of blood, either unsorted or a sorted T cell fraction (not recorded which). The receptors stem from a male donor with ankylosing spondylitis. Each CDR3 is given with its conserved first and last residue. Fields, in order: V gene, clone size, D gene, J gene, CDR3 protein. A D gene is named only where the DNA matches it firmly. Clone size is not always given. Where it is, it says once, few, many or a class for expanded clones.

TRBV20-1,many,.,TRBJ1-1,CSAPLLVEAFF
TRBV28,many,.,TRBJ1-6,CASRRILGYNSPLHF
TRBV5-1,.,.,TRBJ2-5,CASSLEGTETQYF
TRBV29-1,few,.,TRBJ1-2,CSVVRARGDGYTF
TRBV28,many,.,TRBJ2-2,CASSLWSGGNTGELFF
TRBV9,few,TRBD1,TRBJ1-1,CASSVARSGGMFEAFF
TRBV20-1,few,.,TRBJ1-1,CSAMRRNTEAFF
TRBV20-1,many,TRBD2,TRBJ2-3,CSASGAAGGQWTQYF
TRBV29-1,many,TRBD1,TRBJ1-1,CSVAGTGDTEAFF
TRBV20-1,many,.,TRBJ2-1,CSARDAGFSYNEQFF
TRBV20-1,.,.,TRBJ1-6,CSARPTGQGNSPLHF
TRBV29-1,many,TRBD1,TRBJ1-1,CSLRGQGTEAFF
TRBV20-1,few,.,TRBJ2-1,CSATITSYNEQFF
TRBV18,.,TRBD1,TRBJ2-7,CASSSRDRAHEQYF
TRBV30,.,TRBD1,TRBJ2-5,CAWSGDRVETQYF
TRBV28,few,.,TRBJ1-6,CASSPSRGNSPLHF
TRBV27,.,.,TRBJ1-2,CASSFLSGGLGGYTF
TRBV28,.,.,TRBJ2-5,CASSFYGKTQYF
TRBV2,few,.,TRBJ1-1,CASSEQTVRPSEAFF
TRBV20-1,few,.,TRBJ1-1,CSAHRGGSTEAFF
TRBV10-3,many,TRBD2,TRBJ2-7,CATQLTSGRAESYEQYF
TRBV20-1,.,TRBD2,TRBJ2-7,CSARDAGGDEQYF
TRBV7-3,many,TRBD1,TRBJ1-2,CASSFTGVEGYTF
TRBV6-1,many,.,TRBJ1-4,CASSEVLAFGKLFF
TRBV6-2/TRBV6-3,.,.,TRBJ2-7,CASSPPGRCGEQYF
TRBV7-6,.,.,TRBJ2-5,CASRGPDRETQYF
TRBV5-1,many,TRBD1,TRBJ1-1,CASQTGDETEAFF
TRBV20-1,many,TRBD1,TRBJ1-1,CSALIRTGHTEAFF
TRBV6-5,few,.,TRBJ2-1,CASSYSDSFINEQFF
TRBV15,few,.,TRBJ1-4,CATSSAYEKLFF
TRBV20-1,.,.,TRBJ2-6,CSASLPGANVLTF
TRBV20-1,few,.,TRBJ1-1,CSASRYPRGVYRNTEAFF
TRBV6-2/TRBV6-3,few,TRBD2,TRBJ2-1,CASRPTSGAYNEQFF
TRBV12-3/TRBV12-4,many,.,TRBJ1-2,CASSRRGVNYGYTF
TRBV3-1,.,.,TRBJ1-5,CASTLFGGGNQPQHF
TRBV20-1,.,.,TRBJ2-3,CSSSRAPSGDTQYF
TRBV5-1,few,.,TRBJ2-5,CASSGDGNQETQYF
TRBV4-2,.,TRBD2,TRBJ2-3,CASSQGAGLAGGGRADTQYF
TRBV7-2,.,TRBD1,TRBJ2-7,CASSKQGAEQYF
TRBV6-1,few,TRBD2,TRBJ2-3,CASSQTGRGSTDTQYF
TRBV5-6,.,TRBD2,TRBJ2-5,CASRLSGSGETQYF
TRBV27,.,.,TRBJ1-1,CASSLGVARDMNTEAFF
TRBV9,.,TRBD2,TRBJ2-3,CASSVVGGGAKDTQYF
TRBV28,many,.,TRBJ2-1,CASSLGYYNEQFF
TRBV25-1,.,.,TRBJ2-4,CASSEAGSRRNIQYF
TRBV6-1,few,.,TRBJ2-5,CASSQQLGGETQYF
TRBV11-2,few,.,TRBJ2-1,CASSSGIGGPYNEQFF
TRBV12-3/TRBV12-4,many,.,TRBJ2-7,CASSLESTVYEQYF
TRBV10-3,.,TRBD2,TRBJ2-7,CAIMTSGTYEQYF